The 5 T cell receptor beta chains below were found in one sample sequenced in a study of molecular identifiers for immune sequencing clone quantification (dated by TCRdb to between 2017 and 2018). Libraries were prepared through PCR. TCRdb lists the instrument as NextSeq 500. TCRdb's own reprocessing of the public reads used fastp at Q25 and MiXCR and kept productive beta chains. Rows merge per CDR3 protein into single entries with the most common DNA and genes. This sample gives under 600,000 distinct CDR3 sequences in total; less than 30% of them show up just once. Around 0.79% of the sample belongs to the ten largest clones. Material: naive CD8+ T cells from blood, with Jurkat cell RNA spiked in. This specimen's cell subset or site label, per the study, means: FACS-sorted CD8+CD4-CCR7+CD45RA+ naive T cells. Receptors originate from a human donor in good health. Some libraries in this study had Jurkat cell RNA spiked in.

A note on this clonotype: Since a much larger clone is just one base distant, this may be a read error. V and J are TRBV5-3 and TRBJ2-5; the D gene is possibly TRBD1 (6 bases). TRBV5-3 is given ORF status, its function remaining uncertain. The V and J ends lost 8 bases and 5 bases respectively, with 28 bases between them. This CDR3 region has 17 residues. The CDR3 reads CASSHTPTDRLHETQYF. The CDR3 bases are TGTGCCAGCAGCCATACTCCGACTGACAGGTTACATGAGACCCAGTACTTC.

Comment on this clonotype: One junction end does not reproduce the germline sequence, and a read error may be involved. The chain has TRBV27 and TRBJ2-7; no firm D call. Looked up from germline, CDR1 is MNHEY and CDR2 is SMNVEV (reference sequence). The length of the CDR3 is 16 residues. CDR3 protein: CASSLIWGEASYEQNF. CDR3 in DNA: TGTGCCAGCAGTTTAATTTGGGGTGAAGCCTCCTACGAGCAGAACTTC.

The chain recombines TRBV10-3 with TRBJ2-3; a weak D match, TRBD2 (6 bases). The V end was cut by 4 bases, the J end by 2 bases, with 16 bases between. The CDR3 is 16 amino acids. CDR1 is ENHRY, CDR2 SYGVKD, per germline. The CDR3 DNA sequence: TGTGCCATCAGTGGCTCTAGCGTACCCTACACAGATACGCAGTATTTT. Its translation: CAISGSSVPYTDTQYF.

This chain links TRBV27 with TRBJ2-7; a possible D gene is TRBD1 (6 bases). This CDR3 region has 14 residues. Germline loops: CDR1 MNHEY, CDR2 SMNVEV (reference sequence). V was clipped by 0 bases and J by 2 bases, with 8 bases between them. This CDR3 reads CASSLSDSTYEQYF. In nucleotides, the CDR3 is TGTGCCAGCAGTTTATCGGACAGCACCTACGAGCAGTACTTC.

In its sample, this clonotype was seen a few times. This rearrangement joins TRBV6-2 or TRBV6-3 to TRBJ1-1; maybe TRBD1 (6 bases). Deletions cut 6 bases from V and 7 bases from J, with 15 bases between. The germline V gene has CDR1 MNHEY and CDR2 SVGEGT. CDR3 size: 13 residues. DNA for the CDR3: TGTGCCAGCAGGGAGACAGGAGACCTTGAAGCTTTCTTT. Protein product: CASRETGDLEAFF.